These 23 T cell receptor beta chains share one sample of origin, sequenced in a study of human T cells and chemical hapten exposure. In TCRdb, the RACE reads were re-called with MiXCR into one record per CDR3 protein. The sample holds more than 90,000 distinct CDR3 sequences; roughly 10% are singletons and the top ten take 3% to 4%. As to time point: patch test 2, 6 weeks after DPC sensitization. Treatment given: therapeutic diphenylcyclopropenone sensitization with weekly scalp DPC. This sample comprised whole blood, obtained in connection with sensitization to the hapten diphenylcyclopropenone (DPC). These TCRs come from a woman in her forties with alopecia areata. Some clones in this sample may be carry-over from other donors' samples.

The rearrangement joins TRBV7-2 to TRBJ1-5; no clear D. Trimming cost V 0 bases and J 9 bases, with 6 bases left between them. Germline CDR1 reads SGHTA; CDR2 reads FQGNSA. The CDR3 sequence is 12 residues long. The CDR3, as DNA: TGTGCCAGCAGCTTAGCTGGTTGGCCCCAGCATTTT. Its protein is CASSLAGWPQHF.

V is TRBV12-3 or TRBV12-4 and J is TRBJ2-1; TRBD2 aligns across 12 bases. The CDR3 spans 15 residues. V shed 4 bases, J shed 2 bases, and the junction held 0 bases outside the gene matches. The CDR3 is CASSSSGGAYNEQFF. CDR3 DNA: TGTGCCAGCAGTTCTAGCGGGGGGGCCTACAATGAGCAGTTCTTC.

Only a few counts were recorded for this clonotype. The CDR3 DNA sequence: TGTGCCAGCAGCACGTTTGATCAGCCCCAGCATTTT. It specifies CASSTFDQPQHF. The gene calls are TRBV12-3 or TRBV12-4 and TRBJ1-5; no definite D call. Trimming cost V 6 bases and J 5 bases, with 8 bases left between them. CDR3 length: 12 amino acids.

At least ten counts were recorded for this clonotype. This sequence joins TRBV2 and TRBJ2-3, with D maybe TRBD2 (6 bases). CDR1 is SNHLY, CDR2 FYNNEI, per germline. Trimming stripped 6 bases from V and 4 bases from J, with 14 bases between. The CDR3 runs 14 residues. CDR3 sequence (DNA): TGTGCCAGCAGCCCTAGACTAGTACCAGATACGCAGTATTTT. Its translation: CASSPRLVPDTQYF.

This clonotype was detected many times. The chain uses TRBV12-3 or TRBV12-4 and TRBJ2-4, with a tentative D call TRBD1 (5 bases). The CDR3 extends over 14 amino acids. V lost 5 bases and J 6 bases, leaving 14 bases between the germline ends. CDR3 sequence (DNA): TGTGCCAGCAGTATCCCAGGGTCTGGAAACATTCAGTACTTC. Translation gives CASSIPGSGNIQYF.

Many counts were recorded for this clonotype. V is TRBV11-2 and J is TRBJ2-2; no reliable D call. V gave up 7 bases and J gave up 4 bases, with 16 bases separating them. CDR1 is SGHAT and CDR2 is FQNNGV in the germline V gene. There are 15 residues in the CDR3. CDR3 in DNA: TGTGCCAGCATCCCTGGCCTAACTTCCACCGGGGAGCTGTTTTTT. This translates into CASIPGLTSTGELFF.

This clonotype was counted a few times. V gene TRBV7-2 combines with J gene TRBJ2-7; 9 nucleotides match TRBD2. Trimming removed 1 base from V and 3 bases from J; junction bases left unmatched: 10. CDR3 length: 17 amino acids. Germline loops: CDR1 SGHTA, CDR2 FQGNSA. In DNA, the CDR3 is TGTGCCAGCAGCTTAGTTGGGAGCGGGGGGCCGAGCTACGAGCAGTACTTC. Translated: CASSLVGSGGPSYEQYF.

This chain joins TRBV7-8 and TRBJ2-1; 12 positions match TRBD2. CDR3 size: 13 residues. V shed 8 bases, J shed 4 bases, and the junction held 0 bases outside the gene matches. CDR1 and CDR2 (germline): SGHVS, FQNEAQ. CDR3 residues: CASGLAGYNEQFF. The DNA of the CDR3 is TGTGCCAGCGGACTAGCGGGGTACAATGAGCAGTTCTTC.

This clonotype appeared many times. V is TRBV7-9 and J is TRBJ2-5, with 7 positions matching TRBD1. J was trimmed by 7 bases and V by 5 bases; bases with no gene match: 10. Germline values: CDR1 SEHNR, CDR2 FQNEAQ (reference sequence). The CDR3 consists of 14 residues. The CDR3 loop is CASSRGQSGMTQYF. The CDR3 nucleotides read TGTGCCAGCAGCCGGGGACAGTCCGGTATGACCCAGTACTTC.

This clonotype was seen many times. The chain combines TRBV27 with TRBJ2-7, with D unresolved. Germline-derived CDR1 and CDR2 are MNHEY and SMNVEV (reference sequence). Trimming cost V 9 bases and J 9 bases, with 24 bases left between them. This CDR3 is built from 14 residues. The DNA of the CDR3 is TGTGCCAGTCCGCTTCTGATGCGCAGTAAGGTGCAGTACTTC. Translation gives CASPLLMRSKVQYF.

This clonotype came up a few times. For the CDR3, the DNA is TGTGCCAGCAGCCAGCGGGAGTACTCCTACAATGAGCAGTTCTTC. Translated: CASSQREYSYNEQFF. This chain links TRBV7-9 with TRBJ2-1, with TRBD2 matching over 8 bases. From germline, CDR1 is SEHNR and CDR2 FQNEAQ (reference sequence). This CDR3 is built from 15 residues. The V and J ends lost 5 bases and 0 bases, in that order; junction bases with no gene match: 3.

This clonotype was seen repeatedly, ten times or more. J is TRBJ2-4 and V is TRBV27; D gene unclear. This CDR3 is built from 13 residues. Deletions cut 3 bases from V and 10 bases from J, with 13 bases between. Germline CDR1 MNHEY, CDR2 SMNVEV (reference sequence). The CDR3 sequence is CASSFSEPGIQYF. DNA for the CDR3: TGTGCCAGCAGTTTTTCCGAGCCAGGAATTCAGTACTTC.

This clonotype appeared many times. The chain combines TRBV20-1 with TRBJ1-3; 10 nucleotides line up with TRBD1. The CDR3 loop spans 18 amino acids. V lost 3 bases to trimming and J lost 4 bases; unmatched junction nucleotides: 15. The V gene's germline CDR1 is DFQATT and CDR2 SNEGSKA (reference sequence). The CDR3 sequence: CSARGQGSVSLPGNTIYF. The CDR3 DNA reads TGCAGTGCTAGGGGACAGGGGTCCGTTTCTCTCCCAGGAAACACCATATATTTT.

This clonotype was found a few times. This CDR3 is CASSTYLAGGKNEQFF. The CDR3 coding sequence is TGTGCCAGCAGCACCTATCTAGCGGGAGGAAAGAATGAGCAGTTCTTC. V and J are TRBV7-6 and TRBJ2-1; TRBD2 agrees at 11 bases. The CDR3 sequence is 16 residues long. CDR1 and CDR2 from the germline V gene are SGHVS and FNYEAQ. The junction had 10 bases not matched to a gene; V was cut back by 5 bases and J by 7 bases.

There are a few counts of this clonotype. The chain recombines TRBV28 with TRBJ2-1, with TRBD2 identical over 7 bases. The germline gives CDR1 MDHEN, CDR2 SYDVKM. Trimming cost V 2 bases and J 5 bases; bases outside gene matches: 0. The CDR3 runs 13 residues. CDR3 residues: CASSLSGNNEQFF. Here the CDR3 DNA reads TGTGCCAGCAGTTTAAGCGGGAACAATGAGCAGTTCTTC.

This clonotype was seen only a few times. The chain uses TRBV7-2 and TRBJ2-1; 7 bases fit TRBD2. This CDR3 is built from 15 residues. Trimming took 1 base from V and 3 from J; bases not matched to a gene: 3. Germline loops: CDR1 SGHTA, CDR2 FQGNSA. CDR3 in amino acids: CASSLEAGNYNEQFF. The CDR3 nucleotides are TGTGCCAGCAGCTTAGAAGCGGGGAACTACAATGAGCAGTTCTTC.

This chain uses TRBV18 with TRBJ1-2; tentative D call: TRBD1 (5 bases). The V end was cut by 3 bases, the J end by 3 bases, with 14 bases between. This CDR3 has 15 residues. Per germline, CDR1 KGHSH and CDR2 LQKENI. The CDR3 spells CASSPPPEGDYGYTF. The CDR3 DNA follows: TGTGCCAGCTCACCCCCCCCCGAAGGGGACTATGGCTACACCTTC.

The table lists this clonotype with many counts. This chain connects TRBV3-1 to TRBJ1-2, with a tentative D call TRBD1 (5 bases). V dropped 3 bases and J dropped 6 bases, with 8 bases sitting between them. Germline assignment: CDR1 LGHDT and CDR2 YNNKEL (reference sequence). The CDR3 consists of 12 residues. The CDR3 bases are TGTGCCAGCAGCCAGCGACAGAATGGCTACACCTTC. It yields the protein CASSQRQNGYTF.

The rearrangement links TRBV10-3 to TRBJ2-4; D call uncertain. CDR1 is ENHRY and CDR2 is SYGVKD in the germline V gene. Trimming removed 3 bases from V and 2 bases from J, with 8 bases in between. The CDR3 length is 14 residues. The CDR3 spells CAISESGTKNIQYF. The CDR3 DNA follows: TGTGCCATCAGTGAATCCGGAACCAAAAACATTCAGTACTTC.

This clonotype has a handful of counts. This chain uses TRBV27 with TRBJ2-7; D gene uncertain. V was cut by 4 bases and J by 0 bases, with 7 bases left in between. The V gene's germline CDR1 is MNHEY and CDR2 SMNVEV (reference sequence). The CDR3 runs to 13 residues. CDR3: CASSYLPSYEQYF. The CDR3 DNA reads TGTGCCAGCAGTTATTTGCCCTCCTACGAGCAGTACTTC.

This clonotype turned up a few times. This chain joins TRBV6-6 and TRBJ1-1; D perhaps matches TRBD1 (5 bases). The germline CDR1 and CDR2 sequences are MNHNY and SVGAGI (reference sequence). The CDR3 consists of 14 residues. Trimming removed 5 bases from V and 4 bases from J, with 14 bases in between. CDR3 residues: CASSPSRGGTEAFF. The CDR3 DNA reads as TGTGCCAGCAGTCCGTCCCGTGGGGGCACTGAAGCTTTCTTT.

This clonotype was seen at least ten times. The chain is built from TRBV12-5 and TRBJ2-5; D is unresolved. The CDR3 has 15 residues. Trimming shortened V by 1 base and J by 1 base, and 10 bases separated the two germline ends. The germline CDR1 and CDR2 sequences are LGHNT and FRNRAP. This chain's CDR3 is CASGLARSVQETQYF. The CDR3 DNA is TGTGCTAGTGGTTTGGCGCGGTCAGTCCAAGAGACCCAGTACTTC. The full variable domain, in which reference TRBV12-5 and TRBJ2-5 provide the parts outside the CDR3, is DARVTQTPRHKVTEMGQEVTMRCQPILGHNTVFWYRQTMMQGLELLAYFRNRAPLDDSGMPKDRFSAEMPDATLATLKIQPSEPRDSAVYFCASGLARSVQETQYFGPGTRLLVL.

Many counts were recorded for this clonotype. This rearrangement joins TRBV20-1 to TRBJ2-1, with 8 bases matching TRBD2. This CDR3 contains 16 residues. V dropped 4 bases and J dropped 4; count of bases not matched to a gene: 12. From germline, CDR1 is DFQATT and CDR2 SNEGSKA (reference sequence). The CDR3 nucleotides read TGCAGTGCTAAATCCTCAAGCGGGGGTTCTTACAATGAGCAGTTCTTC. Amino acid sequence: CSAKSSSGGSYNEQFF.